This T cell receptor beta chain appears in the sequencing data of a study of T cells in Graves' hyperthyroidism and ophthalmopathy. The PBMCs were sourced from fresh peripheral blood (approximately 9 ml). The CDR3 loop spans 17 amino acids. Trimming removed 0 bases from V and 0 bases from J, with 14 bases in between. Germline V CDR1 and CDR2: SGHRS, YFSETQ. This clonotype came up a few times. TCR beta CDR3 regions were amplified from RNA. Using the HTBI primer set, a first-round RT-PCR was run on the TCR CDR3. TCRdb passed the multiplex PCR reads through MiXCR, listing each CDR3 protein once. The sample carries around 380,000 distinct CDR3 sequences, 13% recorded once.

This rearrangement joins TRBV5-1 to TRBJ2-3; a weak D match, TRBD1 (6 bases). Sequencing was carried out using blood. The clonotype comes from a man younger than 45 with Graves' hyperthyroidism that later progressed to Graves' ophthalmopathy. The DNA for the CDR3 is TGCGCCAGCAGCTTGGCGACAGGTTTACCTAGCACAGATACGCAGTATTTT. The encoded protein is CASSLATGLPSTDTQYF.